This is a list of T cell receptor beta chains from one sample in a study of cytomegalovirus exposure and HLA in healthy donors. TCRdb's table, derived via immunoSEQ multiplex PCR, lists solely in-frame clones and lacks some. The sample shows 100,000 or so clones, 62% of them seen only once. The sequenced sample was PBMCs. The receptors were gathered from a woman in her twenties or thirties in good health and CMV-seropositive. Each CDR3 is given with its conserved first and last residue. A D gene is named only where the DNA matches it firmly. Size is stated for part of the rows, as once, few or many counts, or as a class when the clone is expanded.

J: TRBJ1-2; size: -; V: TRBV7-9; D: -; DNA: TGTGCCAGCAGCCTCGGTTTTTATGGCTACACCTTC; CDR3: CASSLGFYGYTF
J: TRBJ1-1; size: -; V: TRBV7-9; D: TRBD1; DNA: TGTGCCAGCAGCTTAGCAAAGGGGGCGCGCACTGAAGCTTTCTTT; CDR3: CASSLAKGARTEAFF
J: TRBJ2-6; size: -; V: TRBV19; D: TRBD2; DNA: TGTGCCAGTAGTCGGGGGGGGTACTCTGGGGCCAACGTCCTGACTTTC; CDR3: CASSRGGYSGANVLTF
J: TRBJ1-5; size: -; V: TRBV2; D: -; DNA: TGTGCCAGCAGCGCAGGGGAGTTGAGCAATCAGCCCCAGCATTTT; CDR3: CASSAGELSNQPQHF
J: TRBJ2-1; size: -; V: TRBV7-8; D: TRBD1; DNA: TGTGCCAGCAGCCCACAAGGGGACAGGGGACTCTACAATGAGCAGTTCTTC; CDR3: CASSPQGDRGLYNEQFF
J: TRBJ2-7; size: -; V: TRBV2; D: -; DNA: TGTGCCAGCAGTTTTGAGCGAGGCACCTACGAGCAGTACTTC; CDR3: CASSFERGTYEQYF
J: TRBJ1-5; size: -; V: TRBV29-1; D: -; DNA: TGCAGCGTTGAAGATAGTCGGGGGGGTGGGGGTGGACCCCAGCATTTT; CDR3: CSVEDSRGGGGGPQHF
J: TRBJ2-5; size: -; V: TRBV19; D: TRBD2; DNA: TGTGCCAGTAGTATTACGGCTAGCGGGGTGTTACTGCAAGAGACCCAGTACTTC; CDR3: CASSITASGVLLQETQYF
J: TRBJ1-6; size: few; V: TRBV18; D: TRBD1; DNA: TGTGCCAGCTCACAAACAGGGGATTATTCACCCCTCCACTTT; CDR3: CASSQTGDYSPLHF
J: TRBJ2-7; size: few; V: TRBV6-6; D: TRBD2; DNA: TGTGCCAGCAGTTACGTAGCGGGGGGGCTCTCGGACGAGCAGTACTTC; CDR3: CASSYVAGGLSDEQYF
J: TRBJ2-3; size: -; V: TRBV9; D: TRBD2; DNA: TGTGCCAGCAGCGTAGTGGCGGGGAGGGCCGATACGCAGTATTTT; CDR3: CASSVVAGRADTQYF
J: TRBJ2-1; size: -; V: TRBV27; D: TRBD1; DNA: TGTGCCAGCAGTCCCCTGACAGGGTATGAGTACAATGAGCAGTTCTTC; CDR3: CASSPLTGYEYNEQFF
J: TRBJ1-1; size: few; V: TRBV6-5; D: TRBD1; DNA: TGTGCCAGCAGTTACTCAGGGACAGGGCTTGAAGCTTTCTTT; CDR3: CASSYSGTGLEAFF
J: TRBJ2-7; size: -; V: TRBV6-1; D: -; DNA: TGTGCCAGCATGCACGGCGAGCAGTACTTC; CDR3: CASMHGEQYF
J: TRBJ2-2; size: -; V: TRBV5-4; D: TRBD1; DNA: TGTGCCAGCAGCTTGGGCAGGGGGAGAAACACCGGGGAGCTGTTTTTT; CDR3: CASSLGRGRNTGELFF
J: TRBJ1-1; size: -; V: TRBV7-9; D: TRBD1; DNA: TGTGCCAGCAGCTTAGCGCCGACAGGGTTGCGGACGGCTTTCTTT; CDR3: CASSLAPTGLRTAFF
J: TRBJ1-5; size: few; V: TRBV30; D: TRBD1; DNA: TGTGCCTGGAGTGAGGGGACAGGGATTAGCAATCAGCCCCAGCATTTT; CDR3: CAWSEGTGISNQPQHF
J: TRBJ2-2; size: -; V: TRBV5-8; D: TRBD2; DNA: TGTGCCAGCAGATTCCAGCGGGGTAACACCGGGGAGCTGTTTTTT; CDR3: CASRFQRGNTGELFF
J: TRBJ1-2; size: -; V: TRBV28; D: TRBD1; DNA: TGTGCCAGCAATGACAGGGACCATGGCTACACCTTC; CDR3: CASNDRDHGYTF
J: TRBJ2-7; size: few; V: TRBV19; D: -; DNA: TGTGCCAGTAGTGACCGTTTCAGGCTCCCAACCTACGAGCAGTACTTC; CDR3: CASSDRFRLPTYEQYF
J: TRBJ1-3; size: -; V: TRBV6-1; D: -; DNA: TGTGCCAGCAGTGAAGCTTTGGGGGGGCCTTGGAACACCATATATTTT; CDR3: CASSEALGGPWNTIYF
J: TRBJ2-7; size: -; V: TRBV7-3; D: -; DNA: TGTGCCAGCAGCTCAGGGCTAGCGCCCTACGAGCAGTACTTC; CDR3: CASSSGLAPYEQYF
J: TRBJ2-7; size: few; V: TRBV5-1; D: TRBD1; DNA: TGCGCCAGCAGCTTGGAACAGGGGGCCGCCGAGCAGTACTTC; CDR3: CASSLEQGAAEQYF
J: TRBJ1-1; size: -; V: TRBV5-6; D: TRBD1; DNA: TGTGCCAGCAGCCTCTTACTCCAGGGGGCGCAGGCTTTCTTT; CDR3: CASSLLLQGAQAFF
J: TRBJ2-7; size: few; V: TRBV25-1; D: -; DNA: TGTGCCAGCAGTCCCCCTCAGACAGATCCCTACGAGCAGTACTTC; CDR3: CASSPPQTDPYEQYF
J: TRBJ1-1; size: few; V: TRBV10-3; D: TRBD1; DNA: TGTGCCATCAGTGAGTGGGCAGGGGGGAACACTGAAGCTTTCTTT; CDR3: CAISEWAGGNTEAFF
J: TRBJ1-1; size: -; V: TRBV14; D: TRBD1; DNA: TGTGCCAGCAGCCAAGTCTCTTCCCTTGCGGGGACAGGGGTGAACACTGAAGCTTTCTTT; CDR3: CASSQVSSLAGTGVNTEAFF
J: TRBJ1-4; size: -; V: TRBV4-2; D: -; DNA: TGTGCCAGCAGCCAAGCAGGTCGGGGGGACGAAAAACTGTTTTTT; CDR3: CASSQAGRGDEKLFF
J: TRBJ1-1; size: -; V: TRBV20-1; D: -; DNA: TGCAGTGCTAGTGCAGGGGTCGGAGCTTTCTTT; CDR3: CSASAGVGAFF
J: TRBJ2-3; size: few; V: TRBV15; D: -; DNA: TGTGCCACCAGCAGAGAGGGCACGAGTGCTAGCACAGATACGCAGTATTTT; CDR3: CATSREGTSASTDTQYF
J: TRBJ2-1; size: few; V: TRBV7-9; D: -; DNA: TGTTCCAGCAGCGCGATATACAATGAGCAGTTCTTC; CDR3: CSSSAIYNEQFF
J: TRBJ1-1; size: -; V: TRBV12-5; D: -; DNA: TGTGCTAGTGGCACGGACACCCCGAACACTGAAGCTTTCTTT; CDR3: CASGTDTPNTEAFF
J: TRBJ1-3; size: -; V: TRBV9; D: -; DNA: TGTGCCAGCAGCTTAGGACAGAGTCCGGGTTATAACACCATATATTTT; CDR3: CASSLGQSPGYNTIYF
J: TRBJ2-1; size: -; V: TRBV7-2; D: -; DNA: TGTGCCAGCAGCTTTGGAGGGGAGAGATACAATGAGCAGTTCTTC; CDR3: CASSFGGERYNEQFF
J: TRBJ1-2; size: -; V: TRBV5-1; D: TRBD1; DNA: TGCGCCAGCAGCTTAGGGGAAGACAGGGTGCTCGCTGGCTACACCTTC; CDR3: CASSLGEDRVLAGYTF
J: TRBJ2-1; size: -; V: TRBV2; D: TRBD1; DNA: TGTGCCAGCAGTGAAGAGGGACAGGGGACTAGGAATGAGCAGTTCTTC; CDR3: CASSEEGQGTRNEQFF
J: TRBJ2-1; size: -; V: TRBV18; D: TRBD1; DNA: TGTGCCAGCTCCCTCGGGACAGGGGACAATGAGCAGTTCTTC; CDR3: CASSLGTGDNEQFF
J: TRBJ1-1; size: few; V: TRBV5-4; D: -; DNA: TGTGCCAGCAGCTTGGAGCAGGGAACTGAAGCTTTCTTT; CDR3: CASSLEQGTEAFF
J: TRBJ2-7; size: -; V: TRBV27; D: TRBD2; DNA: TGTGCCAGCAGTTTATGGGGAGCGGGGGGAGCCTACGAGCAGTACTTC; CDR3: CASSLWGAGGAYEQYF
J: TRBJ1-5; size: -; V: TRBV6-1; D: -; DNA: TGTGCCAGCAGTGATTCCTTAGGGGGGGGTCGGCCCCAGCATTTT; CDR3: CASSDSLGGGRPQHF
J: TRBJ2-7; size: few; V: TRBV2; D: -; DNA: TGTGCCATCCGAAGGGAACAGGACCCCTACGAGCAGTACTTC; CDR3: CAIRREQDPYEQYF
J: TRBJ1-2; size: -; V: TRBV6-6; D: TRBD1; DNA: TGTGCCAGCAGCACGGGACAGGGCTCCAACTATGGCTACACCTTC; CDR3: CASSTGQGSNYGYTF
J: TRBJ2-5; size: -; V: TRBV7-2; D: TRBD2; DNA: TGTGCCAGCAGCTTAACTAGCGGGGCGGGGGCCCAGTACTTC; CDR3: CASSLTSGAGAQYF
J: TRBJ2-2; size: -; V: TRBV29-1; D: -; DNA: TGCAGCGTTGGTCCCGGGACACCTAGAACCGGGGAGCTGTTTTTT; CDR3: CSVGPGTPRTGELFF
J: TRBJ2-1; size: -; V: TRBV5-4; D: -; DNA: TGTGCCAGCTTAAATTCGGCAGGGGGGACTTACAATGAGCAGTTCTTC; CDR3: CASLNSAGGTYNEQFF
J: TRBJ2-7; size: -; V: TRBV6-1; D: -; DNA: TGTGCCAGCAGTGAACGCCCCGGGATGGATTCCTACGAGCAGTACTTC; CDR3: CASSERPGMDSYEQYF
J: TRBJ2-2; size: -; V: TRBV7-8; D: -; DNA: TGTGCCAGCAGCTTAGGGCACGCGGCGGCCGGGGAGCTGTTTTTT; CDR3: CASSLGHAAAGELFF
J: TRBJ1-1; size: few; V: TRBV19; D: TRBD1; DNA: TGTGCCAGCAACCAGGGGGCCTCTGAAGCTTTCTTT; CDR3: CASNQGASEAFF
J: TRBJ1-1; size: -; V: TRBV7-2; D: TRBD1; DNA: TGTGCCAGCAGCTTCGGACAGGCGCGGGCTGAAGCTTTCTTT; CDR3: CASSFGQARAEAFF
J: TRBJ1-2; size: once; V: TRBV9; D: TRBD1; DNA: TGTGCCAGCAGCGTAGCGACAGGGGAAGGCTATGGCTACACCTTC; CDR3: CASSVATGEGYGYTF
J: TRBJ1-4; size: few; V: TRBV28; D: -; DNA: TGTGCCAGCAGAGAAGGGGTGGCTAATGAAAAACTGTTTTTT; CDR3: CASREGVANEKLFF
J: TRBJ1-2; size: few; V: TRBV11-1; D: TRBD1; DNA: TGTGCCAGCAGCCTACAGACAGGGAAGGATGTCAACTATGGCTACACCTTC; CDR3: CASSLQTGKDVNYGYTF
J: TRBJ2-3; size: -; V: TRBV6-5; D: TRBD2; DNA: TGTGCCAGCAGGTCCCCTAGCGGGGGTACAGATACGCAGTATTTT; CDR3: CASRSPSGGTDTQYF
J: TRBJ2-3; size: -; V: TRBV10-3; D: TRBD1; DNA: TGTGCCATCAGTAACGACAGGGACAACACAGATACGCAGTATTTT; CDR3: CAISNDRDNTDTQYF
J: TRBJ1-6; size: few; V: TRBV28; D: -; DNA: TGTGCCAGCAGGGCTACAGGAGCAAATTCACCCCTCCACTTT; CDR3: CASRATGANSPLHF
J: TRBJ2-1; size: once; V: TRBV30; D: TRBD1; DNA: TGTGCCTGGAGTCTCAGGGGGAATGAGCAGTTCTTC; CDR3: CAWSLRGNEQFF
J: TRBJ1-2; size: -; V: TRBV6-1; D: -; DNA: TGTGCCAGCAGTGAAGAGAGGGCTTCTATGGGTGGCTACACCTTC; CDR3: CASSEERASMGGYTF
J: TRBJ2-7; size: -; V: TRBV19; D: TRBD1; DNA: TGTGCCAGTAGTCCAACACAGGGGGACTACGAGCAGTACTTC; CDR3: CASSPTQGDYEQYF
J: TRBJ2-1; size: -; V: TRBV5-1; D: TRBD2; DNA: TGCGCCAGCAGCTTGACTAGCGGGGGGGATTACAATGAGCAGTTCTTC; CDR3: CASSLTSGGDYNEQFF
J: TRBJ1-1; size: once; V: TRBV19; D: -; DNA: TGTGCCAGTAGTTCCCGGGGGAACACTGAAGCTTTCTTT; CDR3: CASSSRGNTEAFF